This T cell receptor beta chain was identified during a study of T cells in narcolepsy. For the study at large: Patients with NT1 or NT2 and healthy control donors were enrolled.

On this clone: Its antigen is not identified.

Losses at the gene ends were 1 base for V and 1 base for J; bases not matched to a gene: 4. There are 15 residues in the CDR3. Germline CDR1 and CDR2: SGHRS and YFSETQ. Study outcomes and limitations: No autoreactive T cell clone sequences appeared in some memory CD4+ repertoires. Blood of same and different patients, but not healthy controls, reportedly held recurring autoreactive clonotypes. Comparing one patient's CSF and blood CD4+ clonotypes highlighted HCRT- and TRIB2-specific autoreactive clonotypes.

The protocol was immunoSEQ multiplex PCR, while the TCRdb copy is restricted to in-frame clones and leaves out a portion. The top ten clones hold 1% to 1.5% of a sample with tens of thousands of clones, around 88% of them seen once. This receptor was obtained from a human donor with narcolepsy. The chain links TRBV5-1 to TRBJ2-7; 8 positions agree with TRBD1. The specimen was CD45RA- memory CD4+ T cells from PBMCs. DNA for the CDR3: TGCGCCAGCAGCTTGTTGGGACAGGTATCCTACGAGCAGTACTTC. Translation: CASSLLGQVSYEQYF.